The source of this TCR beta chain is a study of blood T cell repertoires in COVID-19. Overall study context: PBMCs, B-cell-depleted T cells, or T cells provided the cDNA or gDNA that made up the material.

Authors' analysis steps: How many nucleated cells were present was estimated from reference gene primer amplification. This table comes from immunoSEQ multiplex PCR, and its TCRdb copy is limited to in-frame clones, with some not included. That table is the source of V, J and clone size, and D and trimming were worked out from the DNA. The sample lists about 50,000 clones, around 73% occurring once. Self-reported history from a screening survey and questionnaire set each donor's cohort. This clone showed up just a few times. CDR1 MNHEY and CDR2 SVGAGI come from the germline V gene. This CDR3 has 13 amino acids. Trimming left V 0 bases short and J 4 bases short, with 6 bases between.

This clonotype originated in a woman between 45 and 60 years old with acute COVID-19. This sequence joins TRBV6-5 and TRBJ1-2; D call uncertain. Material: PBMCs or T cells enriched from blood (not recorded which). The CDR3 DNA reads TGTGCCAGCAGTTACTCGGGGAGCTATGGCTACACCTTC. This sequence encodes CASSYSGSYGYTF.